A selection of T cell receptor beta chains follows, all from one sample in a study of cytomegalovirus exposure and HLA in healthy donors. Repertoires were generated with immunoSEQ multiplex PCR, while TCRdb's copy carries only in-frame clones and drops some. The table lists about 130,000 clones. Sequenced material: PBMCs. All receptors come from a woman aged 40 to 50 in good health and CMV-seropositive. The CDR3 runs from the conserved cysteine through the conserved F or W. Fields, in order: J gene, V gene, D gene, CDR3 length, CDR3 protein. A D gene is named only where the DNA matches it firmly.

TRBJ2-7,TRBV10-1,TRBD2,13,CASSGAGVREQYF
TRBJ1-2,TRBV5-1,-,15,CASSGLDRPNYGYTF
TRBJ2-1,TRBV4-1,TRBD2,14,CASSRGTSGAEQFF
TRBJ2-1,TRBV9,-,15,CASSATGHTYNEQFF
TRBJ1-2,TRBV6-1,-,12,CASSDRNYGYTF
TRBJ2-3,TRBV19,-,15,CASSIETGSTDTQYF
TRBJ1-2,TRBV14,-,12,CASSQETYGYTF
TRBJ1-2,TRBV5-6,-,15,CASSLGFSGGYGYTF
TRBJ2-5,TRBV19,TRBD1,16,CASSISGTGGAETQYF
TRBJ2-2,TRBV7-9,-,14,CASSLDLSTGELFF
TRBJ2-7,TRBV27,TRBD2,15,CASSLLAGIVYEQYF
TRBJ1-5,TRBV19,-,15,CASRRVGQGNQPQHF
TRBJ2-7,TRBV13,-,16,CASSLWSPGKSYEQYF
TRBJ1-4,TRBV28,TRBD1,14,CASSRQGLNEKLFF
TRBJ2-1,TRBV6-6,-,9,CASRAEQFF
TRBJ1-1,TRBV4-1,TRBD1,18,CASSRQGDRNRDGTEAFF
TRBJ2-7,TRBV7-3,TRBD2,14,CASTLGGGVNEQYF